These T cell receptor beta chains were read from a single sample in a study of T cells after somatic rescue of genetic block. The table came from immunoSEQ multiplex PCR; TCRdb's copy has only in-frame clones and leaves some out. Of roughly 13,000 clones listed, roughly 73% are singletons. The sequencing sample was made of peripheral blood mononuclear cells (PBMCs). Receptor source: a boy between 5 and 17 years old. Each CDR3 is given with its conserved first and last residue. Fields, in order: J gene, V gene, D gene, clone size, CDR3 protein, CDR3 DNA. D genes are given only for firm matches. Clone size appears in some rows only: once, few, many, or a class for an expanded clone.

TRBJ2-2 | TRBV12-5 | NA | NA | CASGPALGYTGELFF | TGTGCTAGTGGCCCAGCCCTGGGGTACACCGGGGAGCTGTTTTTT
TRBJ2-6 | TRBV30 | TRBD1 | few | CAWRRPTGSWANVLTF | TGTGCCTGGAGGCGCCCGACAGGGAGCTGGGCCAACGTCCTGACTTTC
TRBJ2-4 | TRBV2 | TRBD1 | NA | CASSARRQGAYNIQYF | TGTGCCAGCAGTGCTAGGAGACAGGGGGCTTATAACATTCAGTACTTC
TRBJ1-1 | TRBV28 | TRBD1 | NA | CASSLSLTGEETEAFF | TGTGCCAGCAGTTTGTCCCTGACAGGGGAAGAGACTGAAGCTTTCTTT
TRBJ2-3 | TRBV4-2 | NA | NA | CASSQLAGYPGTDTQYF | TGTGCCAGCAGCCAACTCGCAGGGTACCCGGGCACAGATACGCAGTATTTT
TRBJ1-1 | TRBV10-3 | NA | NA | CAIRDLNTEAFF | TGTGCCATCAGGGACTTGAACACTGAAGCTTTCTTT
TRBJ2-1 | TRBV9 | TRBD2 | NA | CASSPYGRDYNNEQFF | TGTGCCAGCAGCCCCTACGGGAGGGACTACAACAATGAGCAGTTCTTC
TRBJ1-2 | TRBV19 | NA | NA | CASKSVGYTF | TGTGCCAGTAAGAGCGTTGGCTACACCTTC
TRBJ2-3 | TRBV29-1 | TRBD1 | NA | CSVGDRGDTQYF | TGCAGCGTTGGGGACAGGGGGGATACGCAGTATTTT
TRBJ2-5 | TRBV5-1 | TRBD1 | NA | CASSVFRGRVEETQYF | TGCGCCAGCAGCGTTTTCAGGGGGCGCGTGGAGGAGACCCAGTACTTC
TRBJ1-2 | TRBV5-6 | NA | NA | CASSLMGARTNYGYTF | TGTGCCAGCAGCTTAATGGGGGCACGGACTAACTATGGCTACACCTTC
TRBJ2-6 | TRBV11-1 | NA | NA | CASSLSFQVSGANVLTF | TGTGCCAGCAGCTTATCCTTCCAGGTCTCTGGAGCCAACGTCCTGACTTTC
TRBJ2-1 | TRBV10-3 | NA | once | CAINDIGRPNEQFF | TGTGCCATCAACGATATTGGCCGCCCCAATGAGCAGTTCTTC
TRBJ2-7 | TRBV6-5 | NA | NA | CASSADVGRSYEQYF | TGTGCCAGCAGTGCGGACGTCGGCCGGTCCTACGAGCAGTACTTC
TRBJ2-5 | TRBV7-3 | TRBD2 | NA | CASSPRTSLSPETQYF | TGTGCCAGCAGCCCCCGGACTAGCCTTAGCCCAGAGACCCAGTACTTC
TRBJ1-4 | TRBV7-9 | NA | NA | CASSRTVATNEKLFF | TGTGCCAGCAGCCGGACAGTCGCAACTAATGAAAAACTGTTTTTT
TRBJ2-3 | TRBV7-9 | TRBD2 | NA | CASSYGVAGDTQYF | TGTGCCAGCAGCTACGGGGTAGCGGGGGATACGCAGTATTTT
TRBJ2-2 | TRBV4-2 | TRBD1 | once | CASSQVGRGTYTGELFF | TGTGCCAGCAGCCAAGTGGGCAGGGGGACATATACCGGGGAGCTGTTTTTT
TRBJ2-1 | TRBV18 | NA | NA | CASSPVQGRNEQFF | TGTGCCAGCTCACCAGTTCAGGGGCGGAATGAGCAGTTCTTC
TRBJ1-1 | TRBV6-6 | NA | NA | CASSYVRETEAFF | TGTGCCAGCAGTTACGTAAGGGAAACTGAAGCTTTCTTT
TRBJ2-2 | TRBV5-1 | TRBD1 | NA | CASSAAGGTGELFF | TGCGCCAGCAGCGCCGCAGGGGGCACCGGGGAGCTGTTTTTT
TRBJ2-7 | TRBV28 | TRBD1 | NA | CASGYRDRLSYEQYF | TGTGCCAGCGGGTACCGGGACAGATTATCCTACGAGCAGTACTTC
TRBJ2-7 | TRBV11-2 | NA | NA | CASSLALVSYEQYF | TGTGCCAGCAGCTTAGCCCTCGTCTCCTACGAGCAGTACTTC
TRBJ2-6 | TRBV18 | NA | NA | CASSSGSGANVLTF | TGTGCCAGCTCGTCAGGCTCTGGGGCCAACGTCCTGACTTTC
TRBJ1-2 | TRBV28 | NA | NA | CASTLGSYGYTF | TGTGCCAGCACCCTGGGGAGCTATGGCTACACCTTC
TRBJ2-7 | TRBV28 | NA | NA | CASSPLGGAAYEQYF | TGTGCCAGCAGTCCCTTGGGGGGGGCGGCCTACGAGCAGTACTTC
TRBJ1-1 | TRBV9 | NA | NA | CASSVVGPRNTEAFF | TGTGCCAGCAGCGTAGTTGGACCTAGGAACACTGAAGCTTTCTTT
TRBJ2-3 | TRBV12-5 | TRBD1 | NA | CASSGTGARGTDTQYF | TGTGCTAGTTCCGGGACAGGGGCGCGCGGCACAGATACGCAGTATTTT
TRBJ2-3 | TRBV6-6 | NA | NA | CASSSRGLLGNTQYF | TGTGCCAGCAGTTCACGAGGCTTGCTCGGGAATACGCAGTATTTT
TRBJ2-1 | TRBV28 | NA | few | CASSSRRGITPYNEQFF | TGTGCCAGCAGTTCCCGTCGGGGGATTACCCCTTACAATGAGCAGTTCTTC
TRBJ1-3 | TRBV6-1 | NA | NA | CASSLVGSGNTIYF | TGTGCCAGCAGTCTAGTCGGGTCTGGAAACACCATATATTTT
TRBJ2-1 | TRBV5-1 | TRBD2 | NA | CASSAPGLAGGHNEQFF | TGCGCCAGCAGCGCGCCGGGACTAGCGGGGGGGCACAATGAGCAGTTCTTC
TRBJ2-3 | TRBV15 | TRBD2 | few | CATSREITSGSTDTQYF | TGTGCCACCAGCAGAGAGATCACTAGCGGGAGCACAGATACGCAGTATTTT
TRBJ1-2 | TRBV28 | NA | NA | CASSLHPQLNYGYTF | TGTGCCAGCAGTTTACACCCCCAGCTTAACTATGGCTACACCTTC
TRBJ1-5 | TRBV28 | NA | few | CASTYSNQPQHF | TGTGCCAGCACCTATAGCAATCAGCCCCAGCATTTT
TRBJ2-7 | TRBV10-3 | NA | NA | CATQGVGEQYF | TGTGCCACCCAAGGGGTGGGCGAGCAGTACTTC
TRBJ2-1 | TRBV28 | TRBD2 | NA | CASSLSRAGGQNEQFF | TGTGCCAGCAGTTTATCCCGAGCGGGGGGGCAGAATGAGCAGTTCTTC
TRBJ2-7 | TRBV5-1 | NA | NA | CASSSTGPTYEQYF | TGCGCCAGCAGCTCAACAGGGCCTACCTACGAGCAGTACTTC
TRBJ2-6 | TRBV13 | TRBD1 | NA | CASSFHRGAGANVLTF | TGTGCCAGCAGCTTCCACAGGGGGGCCGGGGCCAACGTCCTGACTTTC
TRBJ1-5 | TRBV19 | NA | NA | CASSIRTGNQPQHF | TGTGCCAGTAGTATTAGAACAGGCAATCAGCCCCAGCATTTT
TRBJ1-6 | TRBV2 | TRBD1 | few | CASSEDRGYNSPLHF | TGTGCCAGCAGTGAAGACAGGGGGTATAATTCACCCCTCCACTTT
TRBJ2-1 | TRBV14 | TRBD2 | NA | CASSQGTSYNEQFF | TGTGCCAGCAGCCAAGGGACTAGCTACAATGAGCAGTTCTTC
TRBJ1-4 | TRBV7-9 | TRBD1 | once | CASSTGTGRINEKLFF | TGTGCCAGCAGCACCGGGACAGGGAGAATTAATGAAAAACTGTTTTTT
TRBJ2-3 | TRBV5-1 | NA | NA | CASSLSYFEGTDTQYF | TGCGCCAGCAGCTTGAGTTATTTTGAGGGCACAGATACGCAGTATTTT
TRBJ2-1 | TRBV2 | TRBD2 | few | CASEKGLAIYNEQFF | TGTGCCAGCGAAAAGGGACTAGCAATATACAATGAGCAGTTCTTC
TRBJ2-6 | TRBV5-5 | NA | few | CASSLGPSGANVLTF | TGTGCCAGCAGCCTTGGACCGTCTGGGGCCAACGTCCTGACTTTC
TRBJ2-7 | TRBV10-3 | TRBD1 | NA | CAISGVGTDRGEQYF | TGTGCCATCAGTGGTGTGGGGACAGACCGGGGAGAGCAGTACTTC
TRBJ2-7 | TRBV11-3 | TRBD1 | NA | CASSLTGTYEQYF | TGTGCCAGCAGCTTGACAGGGACCTACGAGCAGTACTTC
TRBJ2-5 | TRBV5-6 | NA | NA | CASSLPGLGEETQYF | TGTGCCAGCAGCCTCCCCGGACTTGGGGAAGAGACCCAGTACTTC
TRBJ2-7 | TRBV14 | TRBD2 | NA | CASSQDPAGGPRVYEQYF | TGTGCCAGCAGCCAAGATCCAGCGGGAGGGCCAAGAGTCTACGAGCAGTACTTC
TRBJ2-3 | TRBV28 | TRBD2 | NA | CASRGAGGNTDTQYF | TGTGCCAGCAGAGGGGCGGGGGGAAACACAGATACGCAGTATTTT
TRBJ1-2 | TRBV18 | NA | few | CASSPNRGPNYGYTF | TGTGCCAGCTCACCAAATCGGGGGCCCAACTATGGCTACACCTTC
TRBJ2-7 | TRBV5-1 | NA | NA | CASSLLDSRTYEQYF | TGCGCCAGCAGCTTGTTGGACAGTCGCACCTACGAGCAGTACTTC
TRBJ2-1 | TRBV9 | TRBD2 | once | CASSGRDGLAGDNEQFF | TGTGCCAGCAGCGGCCGGGACGGTCTAGCGGGGGACAATGAGCAGTTCTTC
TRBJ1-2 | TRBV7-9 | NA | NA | CASSPRTAFNGYTF | TGTGCCAGCAGCCCGCGGACAGCATTTAATGGCTACACCTTC
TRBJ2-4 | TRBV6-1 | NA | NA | CASSEARRGHSIQYF | TGTGCCAGCAGTGAAGCGCGGAGGGGGCATAGCATTCAGTACTTC
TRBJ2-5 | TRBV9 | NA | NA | CASSPGLFQETQYF | TGTGCCAGCAGCCCGGGACTGTTTCAAGAGACCCAGTACTTC
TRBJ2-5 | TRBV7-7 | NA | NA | CASSSLRAGNGETQYF | TGTGCCAGCAGCTCTCTTAGAGCAGGGAATGGAGAGACCCAGTACTTC
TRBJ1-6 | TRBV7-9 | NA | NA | CASSLDWDLSPLHF | TGTGCCAGCAGCTTAGATTGGGATCTTTCACCCCTCCACTTT
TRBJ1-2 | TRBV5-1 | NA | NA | CASSFSRSEGYTF | TGCGCCAGCAGCTTCTCCCGTTCGGAGGGCTACACCTTC